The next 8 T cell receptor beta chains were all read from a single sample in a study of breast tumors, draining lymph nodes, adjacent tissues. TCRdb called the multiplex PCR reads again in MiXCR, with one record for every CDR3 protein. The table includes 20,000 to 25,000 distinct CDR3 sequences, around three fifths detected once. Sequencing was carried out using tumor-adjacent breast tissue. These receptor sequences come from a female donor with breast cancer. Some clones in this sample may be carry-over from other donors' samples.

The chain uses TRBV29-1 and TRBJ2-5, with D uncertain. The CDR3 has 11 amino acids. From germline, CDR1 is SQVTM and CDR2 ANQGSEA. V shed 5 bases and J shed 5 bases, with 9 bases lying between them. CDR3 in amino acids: CSVRIRETQYF. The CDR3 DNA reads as TGCAGCGTTCGAATTCGGGAGACCCAGTACTTC. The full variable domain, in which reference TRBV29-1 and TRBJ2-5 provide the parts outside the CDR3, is SAVISQKPSRDICQRGTSLTIQCQVDSQVTMMFWYRQQPGQSLTLIATANQGSEATYESGFVIDKFPISRPNLTFSTLTVSNMSPEDSSIYLCSVRIRETQYFGPGTRLLVL.

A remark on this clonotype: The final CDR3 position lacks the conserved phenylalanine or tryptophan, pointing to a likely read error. The CDR3 coding sequence is TGTGCCAGCAGGATAGGGGACAGTGAAAATGAAAAACTGTTTCTT. Amino acids: CASRIGDSENEKLFL. The chain recombines TRBV6-6 with TRBJ1-4, with 7 bases aligning to TRBD1. The germline CDR1 and CDR2 sequences are MNHNY and SVGAGI (reference sequence). The CDR3 consists of 15 residues. The V gene end was trimmed by 6 bases and the J gene end by 5 bases; junction bases not matched to a gene: 9.

CDR3 DNA sequence: TGCAGCGTCCAAGGGGGGGGTCGTGGTACAGATACGCAGTATTTT. This gives the protein CSVQGGGRGTDTQYF. This chain uses TRBV29-1 with TRBJ2-3; weak D call: TRBD2 (7 bases). Looked up from germline, CDR1 is SQVTM and CDR2 is ANQGSEA. The V end lost 6 bases, the J end lost 3 bases, and 19 bases lay between the germline ends. The CDR3 is 15 residues long.

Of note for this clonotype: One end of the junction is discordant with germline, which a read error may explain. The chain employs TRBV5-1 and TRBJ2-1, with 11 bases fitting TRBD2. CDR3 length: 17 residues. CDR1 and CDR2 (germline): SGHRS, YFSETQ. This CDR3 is CACSLTTGLAALNEQFF. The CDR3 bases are TGCGCCTGCAGCTTGACTACGGGACTAGCGGCCCTCAATGAGCAGTTCTTC.

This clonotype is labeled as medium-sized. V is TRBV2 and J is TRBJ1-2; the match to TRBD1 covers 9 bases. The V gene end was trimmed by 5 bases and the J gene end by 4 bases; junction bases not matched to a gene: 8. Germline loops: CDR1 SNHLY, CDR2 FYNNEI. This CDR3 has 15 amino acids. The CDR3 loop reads CASSPGQGTIYGYTF. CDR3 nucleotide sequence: TGTGCCAGCAGTCCCGGACAGGGGACGATCTATGGCTACACCTTC.

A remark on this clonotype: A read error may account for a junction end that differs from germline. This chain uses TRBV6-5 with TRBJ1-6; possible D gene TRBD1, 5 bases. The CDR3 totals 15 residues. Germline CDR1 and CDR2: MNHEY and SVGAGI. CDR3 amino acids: CASSHSNRGNSPLHF. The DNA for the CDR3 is TGTGCCAGCAGTCACTCGAACCGGGGCAATTCACCCCTCCACTTT.

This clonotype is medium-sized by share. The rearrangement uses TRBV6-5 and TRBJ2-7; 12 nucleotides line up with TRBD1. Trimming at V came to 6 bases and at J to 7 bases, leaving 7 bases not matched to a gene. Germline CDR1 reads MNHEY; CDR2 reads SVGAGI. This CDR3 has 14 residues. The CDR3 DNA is TGTGCCAGCAGCCAGGGGACAGGGGGCTGGGAGCAGTACTTC. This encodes CASSQGTGGWEQYF.

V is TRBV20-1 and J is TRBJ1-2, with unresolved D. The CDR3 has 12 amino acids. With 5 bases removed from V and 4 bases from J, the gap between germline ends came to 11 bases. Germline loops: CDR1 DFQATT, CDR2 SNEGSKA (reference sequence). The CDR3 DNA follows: TGCAGTGCTCCCCGGGCAGTCTATGGCTACACCTTC. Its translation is CSAPRAVYGYTF.